Listed here are 2 T cell receptor beta chains from one sample, sequenced in a study of T cells expressing NK-cell markers. TCRdb reprocessed the 5' RACE reads, with one entry per CDR3 protein and no DNA. This table holds 150,000 or so distinct CDR3 sequences. Sequenced: blood T cells: a sorted CD56 or NKG2C T cell subset, CD4+ or CD8+ T cells, or bulk PBMC T cells (not recorded which). The receptors stem from a woman between 50 and 59 years old in good health.

V usage is TRBV3-1 and J usage is TRBJ2-1. This CDR3 region has 16 residues. Germline V gene lookup returns CDR1 LGHDT and CDR2 YNNKEL (reference sequence). This chain's CDR3 is CASSQDPFGESNEQFF.

This sequence joins TRBV14 and TRBJ2-2. Per the germline V gene, CDR1 is SGHDN and CDR2 is FVKESK. The CDR3 covers 15 residues. The chain's CDR3 is CASSQDAVNTGELFF. Supplemented by reference TRBV14 and TRBJ2-2, the full variable domain reads EAGVTQFPSHSVIEKGQTVTLRCDPISGHDNLYWYRRVMGKEIKFLLHFVKESKQDESGMPNNRFLAERTGGTYSTLKVQPAELEDSGVYFCASSQDAVNTGELFFGEGSRLTVL.